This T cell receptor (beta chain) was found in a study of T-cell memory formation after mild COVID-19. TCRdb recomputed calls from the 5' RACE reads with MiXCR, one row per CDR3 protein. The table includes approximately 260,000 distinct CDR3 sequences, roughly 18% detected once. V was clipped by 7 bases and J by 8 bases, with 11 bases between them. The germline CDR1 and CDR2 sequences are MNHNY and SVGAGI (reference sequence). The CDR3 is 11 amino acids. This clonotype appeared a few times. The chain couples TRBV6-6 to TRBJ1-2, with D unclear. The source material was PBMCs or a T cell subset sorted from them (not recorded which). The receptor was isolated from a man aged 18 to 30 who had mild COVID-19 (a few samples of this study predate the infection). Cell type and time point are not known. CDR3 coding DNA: TGTGCCAGCAATCGAGAAGGGGGCTACACCTTC. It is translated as CASNREGGYTF.